This T cell receptor (beta chain) originates from a study of T cells after yellow fever vaccination. Study details: SMART-Seq v4 Ultra Low Input served to prepare low-cell-number fractions.

General study points: There was a small share of clonotypes that showed up in both the CD4 and CD8 compartments. Reappearance after the booster was observed for most primary-vaccination clones (96% CD4, roughly 90% CD8).

On this clonotype: Its target is unknown.

CDR3 length equals 14 residues. Trimming removed 6 bases from V and 6 bases from J; junction bases left unmatched: 9. CDR1 DFQATT and CDR2 SNEGSKA come from the germline V gene (reference sequence). 5'RACE template switching generated TCR cDNA, adding a universal primer site and UMIs. TCRdb used MiXCR to reprocess the 5' RACE reads, holding one entry per CDR3 protein. The sample records 500,000 to 650,000 distinct CDR3 sequences, 9% to 15% being singletons. The sample was PBMCs, taken on the day of the yellow fever booster vaccination. The chain combines TRBV20-1 with TRBJ2-2; 8 nucleotides align to TRBD2. The clonotype was recovered from a man aged 25-40 years who received the YFV17D yellow fever vaccine. The DNA for the CDR3 is TGCAGTGCCAGGACTAGCTGGAGGTCCGGGGAGCTGTTTTTT. The encoded protein is CSARTSWRSGELFF.